Below, 25 T cell receptor beta chains from the same sample are listed, as sequenced in a study of T cells after yellow fever vaccination. TCRdb re-called the 5' RACE reads through MiXCR, storing one row per CDR3 protein. The sample carries 400,000 to 650,000 distinct CDR3 sequences, roughly a fifth recorded once. The material sequenced was PBMCs, taken 20 to 25 days after the first yellow fever vaccination. All receptors come from a man younger than 30 who received the YFV17D yellow fever vaccine.

This clonotype occurred once. The rearrangement links TRBV10-3 to TRBJ1-2, with 7 bases fitting TRBD1. J lost 3 bases, V lost 5 bases, and 6 bases had no gene match. The CDR3 is 14 residues long. The germline gives CDR1 ENHRY, CDR2 SYGVKD. CDR3 sequence: CAISLQGTDYGYTF. The CDR3 nucleotides are TGTGCCATCAGTCTACAGGGGACCGACTATGGCTACACCTTC.

The V gene is TRBV27, the J gene TRBJ1-1; no clear D gene. V lost 5 bases and J lost 7, with 11 bases in between. Germline V CDR1 and CDR2: MNHEY, SMNVEV (reference sequence). The CDR3 contains 12 residues. The CDR3: CASSHGGSEAFF. CDR3 in DNA: TGTGCCAGCAGTCACGGAGGTAGTGAAGCTTTCTTT.

This clonotype appeared a few times. V is TRBV4-2 and J is TRBJ1-1; the D is unclear. CDR3 size: 12 residues. V was cut by 1 base and J by 6 bases, with 6 bases left in between. Germline CDR1 LGHNA, CDR2 YNFKEQ. Written as DNA, the CDR3 is TGTGCCAGCAGCCAAGTTGCCGCTGAAGCTTTCTTT. Translated: CASSQVAAEAFF.

The chain joins TRBV20-1 to TRBJ1-5; D gene ambiguous. This CDR3 comprises 14 residues. Germline CDR1 and CDR2: DFQATT and SNEGSKA (reference sequence). Trimming cost V 2 bases and J 0 bases, with 8 bases left between them. CDR3 bases: TGCAGTGCTAGAATCCAGAATAGCAATCAGCCCCAGCATTTT. It encodes CSARIQNSNQPQHF.

The chain couples TRBV7-2 to TRBJ2-5, with D possibly being TRBD1 (6 bases). This CDR3 spans 15 amino acids. CDR1 is SGHTA and CDR2 is FQGNSA in the germline V gene. V was pared by 7 bases and J by 1 base, with 16 bases between. In DNA, the CDR3 is TGTGCCAGCAACCGGGACACCGGGTCCCAAGAGACCCAGTACTTC. The encoded protein is CASNRDTGSQETQYF.

V gene TRBV6-1 combines with J gene TRBJ2-2, with a weak D call TRBD1 (5 bases). V lost 1 base and J 7 bases, leaving 7 bases between the germline ends. This CDR3 has 13 amino acids. CDR1 is MNHNS, CDR2 SASEGT, per germline. Written as DNA, the CDR3 is TGTGCCAGCAGTGAAGAGGGGAACGGGGAGCTGTTTTTT. Its protein product is CASSEEGNGELFF.

Only a few counts were recorded for this clonotype. In nucleotides, the CDR3 is TGCGCCAGCAGCCAAAAACAGGGGGCCGACCCACGCAATGAGCAGTTCTTC. As protein: CASSQKQGADPRNEQFF. This chain joins TRBV4-1 and TRBJ2-1, with 9 bases lining up with TRBD1. In germline, CDR1 is MGHRA, CDR2 YSYEKL. The CDR3 runs to 17 residues. The J segment lost 6 bases and the V segment lost 2 bases, leaving 11 bases of the junction unmatched.

This clonotype appeared a few times. J is TRBJ2-3 and V is TRBV7-2; D not resolved. Germline V gives CDR1 SGHTA, CDR2 FQGNSA. V lost 1 base, J lost 6 bases, and 8 bases lay in between. The CDR3 runs to 13 residues. In DNA form, the CDR3 reads TGTGCCAGCAGCTTAGGGGCCAGGGATACGCAGTATTTT. Its protein is CASSLGARDTQYF.

V is TRBV5-1 and J is TRBJ2-1; D may be TRBD2 (5 bases). V was shortened by 4 bases and J by 8 bases, with 13 bases between the two germline ends. Germline V gives CDR1 SGHRS, CDR2 YFSETQ. This CDR3 spans 13 amino acids. The CDR3 spells CASSTDSSDEQFF. The CDR3, as DNA: TGCGCCAGCAGCACGGACTCTTCAGATGAGCAGTTCTTC. The whole variable domain, filled in from reference TRBV5-1 and TRBJ2-1, reads KAGVTQTPRYLIKTRGQQVTLSCSPISGHRSVSWYQQTPGQGLQFLFEYFSETQRNKGNFPGRFSGRQFSNSRSEMNVSTLELGDSALYLCASSTDSSDEQFFGPGTRLTVL.

The V gene is TRBV18, the J gene TRBJ2-5, with TRBD1 as a possible D gene (6 bases). Trimming left V 4 bases short and J 1 base short, with 19 bases between. The CDR3 sequence is 17 residues long. Per germline, CDR1 KGHSH and CDR2 LQKENI. The CDR3 is CASSRDQGQPVQETQYF. In DNA form, the CDR3 reads TGTGCCAGCTCACGAGACCAAGGACAGCCCGTCCAAGAGACCCAGTACTTC.

This clonotype was seen many times. This chain uses TRBV2 with TRBJ2-1; maybe TRBD1 (6 bases). CDR3 length: 13 residues. Trimming left V 11 bases short and J 6 bases short, with 17 bases between. Germline CDR1 is SNHLY and CDR2 is FYNNEI. CDR3 in DNA: TGTGCCGGCAAACAGGGTGGGCTCAATGAGCAGTTCTTC. Translated: CAGKQGGLNEQFF.

A few counts support this clonotype. This sequence joins TRBV3-1 and TRBJ1-1; 8 bases are shared with TRBD1. Trimming took 3 bases from V and 7 from J; bases not matched to a gene: 10. Germline V gene sequence: CDR1 LGHDT, CDR2 YNNKEL (reference sequence). The CDR3 length is 15 residues. CDR3 DNA: TGTGCCAGCAGCCACGGACGGACAGGGCGAGGTGAAGCTTTCTTT. The encoded protein is CASSHGRTGRGEAFF.

V gene TRBV7-8 combines with J gene TRBJ2-3, with D possibly being TRBD2 (7 bases). The CDR3 sequence is 13 residues long. Germline-derived CDR1 and CDR2 are SGHVS and FQNEAQ. The V and J ends lost 6 bases and 5 bases respectively, with 12 bases between them. CDR3 loop: CASRGGGEDTQYF. As DNA, the CDR3 is TGTGCCAGCAGAGGGGGGGGGGAAGATACGCAGTATTTT.

The chain recombines TRBV9 with TRBJ1-6; no clear D gene. This CDR3 region has 14 residues. Trimming cost V 0 bases and J 6 bases, with 7 bases left between them. Germline V lookup: CDR1 SGDLS, CDR2 YYNGEE. CDR3 DNA: TGTGCCAGCAGCGTAGGTTCTGTTAATTCACCCCTCCACTTT. Translation: CASSVGSVNSPLHF.

The V call is TRBV19, the J call TRBJ2-3; 8 bases fit TRBD1. The J segment lost 3 bases and the V segment lost 4 bases, leaving 3 bases of the junction unmatched. CDR1 LNHDA and CDR2 SQIVND come from the germline V gene (reference sequence). The CDR3 contains 14 residues. Written as DNA, the CDR3 is TGTGCCAGTAGTAACGACAGGGGAACAGATACGCAGTATTTT. Residues: CASSNDRGTDTQYF.

This clonotype was recorded a few times. The chain is built from TRBV6-5 and TRBJ2-2; tentative D call: TRBD2 (7 bases). V shed 1 base and J shed 4 bases, with 13 bases lying between them. Germline-derived CDR1 and CDR2 are MNHEY and SVGAGI. This CDR3 is 16 amino acids long. The CDR3 sequence is CASSYFRGAGTGELFF. The DNA of the CDR3 is TGTGCCAGCAGTTACTTTCGGGGGGCCGGCACCGGGGAGCTGTTTTTT.

In its sample, this clonotype was seen a few times. The chain combines TRBV9 with TRBJ1-5; D is ambiguous. The V gene's germline CDR1 is SGDLS and CDR2 YYNGEE. V dropped 4 bases and J dropped 4 bases, with 9 bases sitting between them. The CDR3 totals 13 residues. As DNA, the CDR3 is TGTGCCAGCAGCCAAAACATTAATCAGCCCCAGCATTTT. Its protein product is CASSQNINQPQHF.

This clonotype was counted a few times. The chain uses TRBV28 and TRBJ1-3; 9 bases fit TRBD1. The CDR3 is made up of 17 amino acids. Germline V gene data show CDR1 as MDHEN and CDR2 as SYDVKM. J gave up 0 bases and V 6 bases, and 9 bases lay outside the gene matches. The CDR3 is CASRRGQGSTSGNTIYF. DNA of the CDR3: TGTGCCAGCAGACGAGGACAGGGGTCCACCTCTGGAAACACCATATATTTT.

This rearrangement joins TRBV11-2 to TRBJ2-5; 7 bases are a match to TRBD2. The CDR3 covers 14 residues. Trimming removed 5 bases from V and 2 bases from J; junction bases left unmatched: 5. Looked up from germline, CDR1 is SGHAT and CDR2 is FQNNGV. The chain's CDR3 is CASSRWGGQETQYF. The CDR3 DNA is TGTGCCAGCAGCCGGTGGGGGGGTCAAGAGACCCAGTACTTC.

This clonotype was detected only a few times. The chain employs TRBV15 and TRBJ1-4; 7 bases agree with TRBD1. CDR1 LNHNV and CDR2 YYDKDF come from the germline V gene (reference sequence). The ends lost 0 bases at V and 4 bases at J; junction bases unmatched: 2. The CDR3 has 15 amino acids. CDR3 amino acids: CATSREGQFNEKLFF. In DNA form, the CDR3 reads TGTGCCACCAGCAGAGAGGGACAGTTTAATGAAAAACTGTTTTTT.

This clonotype was detected only once. The CDR3 nucleotides are TGTGCCAGCAGCTCGGGATCTCTCTACAATGAGCAGTTCTTC. This translates into CASSSGSLYNEQFF. V usage is TRBV5-4 and J usage is TRBJ2-1, with D possibly TRBD2 on 5 matching bases. Germline V gives CDR1 SGHNT, CDR2 YYREEE (reference sequence). CDR3 length: 14 residues. V was clipped by 3 bases and J by 3 bases, with 10 bases between them.

The rearrangement links TRBV5-1 to TRBJ2-5; D is perhaps TRBD2 (6 bases). This CDR3 is built from 14 residues. V lost 8 bases, J lost 0 bases, and 14 bases lay in between. CDR1 and CDR2 from the germline V gene are SGHRS and YFSETQ. CDR3 nucleotides: TGCGCCAGTGCCTTGCGGGGAGACCAAGAGACCCAGTACTTC. Its protein product is CASALRGDQETQYF.

The table lists this clonotype with a few counts. The chain carries TRBV5-1 and TRBJ2-1; D is unresolved. V lost 4 bases and J lost 8, with 10 bases in between. Germline values: CDR1 SGHRS, CDR2 YFSETQ. This CDR3 is built from 12 residues. CDR3 DNA sequence: TGCGCCAGCAGCCCGGTAGTTGATGAGCAGTTCTTC. This encodes CASSPVVDEQFF.

This clonotype appeared a few times. CDR3 sequence: CASTAGIEAFF. CDR3 bases: TGTGCCAGCACCGCGGGGATTGAAGCTTTCTTT. The rearrangement joins TRBV25-1 to TRBJ1-1; the D is unclear. This CDR3 has 11 residues. Germline assignment: CDR1 MGHDK and CDR2 SYGVNS. V lost 7 bases, J lost 7 bases, and 10 bases lay in between. Variable domain in full (rest from reference TRBV25-1 and TRBJ1-1): EADIYQTPRYLVIGTGKKITLECSQTMGHDKMYWYQQDPGMELHLIHYSYGVNSTEKGDLSSESTVSRIRTEHFPLTLESARPSHTSQYLCASTAGIEAFFGQGTRLTVV.

The table lists this clonotype with a few counts. This chain joins TRBV5-1 and TRBJ2-7; 10 positions agree with TRBD2. V lost 3 bases, J lost 3 bases, and 3 bases stayed unmatched. Germline V gene data show CDR1 as SGHRS and CDR2 as YFSETQ. The CDR3 length is 14 residues. CDR3 residues: CASSWIAGGYEQYF. Written as DNA, the CDR3 is TGCGCCAGCAGCTGGATAGCGGGGGGCTACGAGCAGTACTTC.